This T cell receptor beta chain was obtained from a study of T-cell reconstitution after alpha-beta-depleted transplantation in children. As concerns this clonotype: One junction end disagrees with the germline gene, perhaps due to a read error.

Germline CDR1 is ENHRY and CDR2 is SYGVKD. The CDR3 runs to 19 residues. Unique molecular identifiers were incorporated into the prepared TCRbeta library. TCRdb re-called the PCR reads with MiXCR, one entry per CDR3 protein. The table lists around 370,000 distinct CDR3 sequences, around a tenth of them singletons, with around 2.5% in the top ten. Sequencing used PBMCs from the stem cell graft donor, obtained from the stem cell graft. The J gene is TRBJ1-1, the V gene TRBV10-3; D uncertain. The receptor's source is a human donor who donated a stem cell graft to a child with acute lymphoblastic leukemia. Here the CDR3 reads CASSQSLFGFGVRHTEAFF. In DNA form, the CDR3 reads TGTGCCAGCAGTCAGTCGCTATTTGGATTCGGGGTTCGGCACACTGAAGCTTTCTTT.